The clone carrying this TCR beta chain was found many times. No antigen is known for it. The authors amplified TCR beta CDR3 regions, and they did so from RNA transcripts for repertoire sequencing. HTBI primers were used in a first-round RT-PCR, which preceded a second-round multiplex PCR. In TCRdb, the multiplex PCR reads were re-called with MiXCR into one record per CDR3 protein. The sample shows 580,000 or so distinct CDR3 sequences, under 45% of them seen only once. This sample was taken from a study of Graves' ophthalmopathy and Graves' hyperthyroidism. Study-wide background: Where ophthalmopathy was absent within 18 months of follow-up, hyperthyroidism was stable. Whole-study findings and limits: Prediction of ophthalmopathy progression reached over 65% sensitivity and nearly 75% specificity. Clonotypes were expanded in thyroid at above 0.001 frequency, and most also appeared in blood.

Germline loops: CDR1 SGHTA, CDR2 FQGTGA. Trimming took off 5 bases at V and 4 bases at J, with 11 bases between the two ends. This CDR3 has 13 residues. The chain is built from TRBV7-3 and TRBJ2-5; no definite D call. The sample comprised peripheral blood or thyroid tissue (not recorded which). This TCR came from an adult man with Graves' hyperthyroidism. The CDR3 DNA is TGTGCCAGCAGCAGGGCTCCCCCAGAGACCCAGTACTTC. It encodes CASSRAPPETQYF. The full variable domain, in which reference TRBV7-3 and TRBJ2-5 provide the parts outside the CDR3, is GAGVSQTPSNKVTEKGKYVELRCDPISGHTALYWYRQSLGQGPEFLIYFQGTGAADDSGLPNDRFFAVRPEGSVSTLKIQRTERGDSAVYLCASSRAPPETQYFGPGTRLLVL.